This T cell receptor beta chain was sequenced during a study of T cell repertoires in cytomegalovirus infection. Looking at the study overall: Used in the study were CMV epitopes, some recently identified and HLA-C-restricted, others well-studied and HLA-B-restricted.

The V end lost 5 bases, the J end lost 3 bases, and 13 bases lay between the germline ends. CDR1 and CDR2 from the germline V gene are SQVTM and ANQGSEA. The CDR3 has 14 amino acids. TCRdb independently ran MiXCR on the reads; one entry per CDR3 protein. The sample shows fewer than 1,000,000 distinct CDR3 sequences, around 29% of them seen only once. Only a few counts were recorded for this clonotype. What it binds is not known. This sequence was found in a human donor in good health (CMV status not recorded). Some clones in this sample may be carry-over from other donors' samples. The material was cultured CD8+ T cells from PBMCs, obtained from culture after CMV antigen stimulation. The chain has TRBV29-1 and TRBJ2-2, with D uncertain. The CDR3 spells CSVLKQPYTGELFF. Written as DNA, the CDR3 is TGCAGCGTTCTGAAACAGCCCTACACCGGGGAGCTGTTTTTT.